Below, 26 T cell receptor beta chains from the same sample are listed, as sequenced in a study of blood T cell repertoires in COVID-19. Some clones are missing from TCRdb's copy, which holds only in-frame ones; the method was immunoSEQ multiplex PCR. The table lists about 130,000 clones, about four fifths of them singletons, with about 17% in the top ten. The specimen was peripheral blood. The receptors stem from a man aged 25 to 40 with COVID-19, enrolled during active disease.

This clone was observed a few times. This chain connects TRBV18 to TRBJ2-2; 7 bases agree with TRBD1. This CDR3 has 16 amino acids. V shed 4 bases, J shed 1 base, and the junction held 6 bases outside the gene matches. Looked up from germline, CDR1 is KGHSH and CDR2 is LQKENI. CDR3 in amino acids: CASSLTGRQNTGELFF. The CDR3 bases are TGTGCCAGCTCACTGACAGGGAGACAGAACACCGGGGAGCTGTTTTTT.

Remarks on this clone: The sample contains more than one DNA sequence encoding this CDR3. Here the CDR3 DNA reads TGTGCCAGCAGCTTAGTACAGGGGAACACCGGGGAGCTGTTTTTT. This sequence encodes CASSLVQGNTGELFF. The chain joins TRBV7-9 to TRBJ2-2; tentative D call: TRBD1 (6 bases). Trimming pared 1 base from V and 1 base from J, leaving 7 bases between. The CDR3 contains 15 residues. CDR1 SEHNR and CDR2 FQNEAQ come from the germline V gene (reference sequence).

This clone was observed many times. The CDR3: CASSLPGGDEQYF. Here the CDR3 DNA reads TGTGCCAGCAGCTTACCAGGGGGCGACGAGCAGTACTTC. The V call is TRBV7-9, the J call TRBJ2-7, with TRBD1 identical over 8 bases. The junction had 2 bases not matched to a gene; V was cut back by 2 bases and J by 5 bases. The CDR3 consists of 13 residues. Germline V gene sequence: CDR1 SEHNR, CDR2 FQNEAQ (reference sequence).

The chain employs TRBV28 and TRBJ1-5, with D uncertain. V lost 6 bases to trimming and J lost 9 bases, with 15 bases between them. Germline V CDR1 and CDR2: MDHEN, SYDVKM. CDR3 size: 13 residues. CDR3 coding DNA: TGTGCCAGCAGCGGGCCGGGAGTAATGCCCCAGCATTTT. This sequence encodes CASSGPGVMPQHF.

This clone was seen only a few times. This chain uses TRBV12-5 with TRBJ2-1; no definite D call. The germline gives CDR1 LGHNT, CDR2 FRNRAP. Between the trimmed V and J ends, which lost 3 bases and 0 bases, there was a span of 24 bases. There are 20 residues in the CDR3. In nucleotides, the CDR3 is TGTGCTAGTGGTTTTACCCGAGATCCCTTGCACGGTAGCTCCTACAATGAGCAGTTCTTC. Translation: CASGFTRDPLHGSSYNEQFF.

The chain has TRBV6-5 and TRBJ2-7, with TRBD1 matching over 7 bases. The CDR3 extends over 15 amino acids. In germline, CDR1 is MNHEY, CDR2 SVGAGI. J lost 0 bases, V lost 3 bases, and 5 bases had no gene match. The CDR3 DNA sequence: TGTGCCAGCAGTTATCCGGGACAGAGCTCCTACGAGCAGTACTTC. This codes for CASSYPGQSSYEQYF.

The V and J genes are TRBV7-9 and TRBJ2-2; TRBD2 matches 8 bases. The CDR3 is 18 residues long. V dropped 3 bases and J dropped 4; count of bases not matched to a gene: 13. The V gene's germline CDR1 is SEHNR and CDR2 FQNEAQ (reference sequence). The CDR3 region has the DNA TGTGCCAGCAGCTTTGGGGCACTAGCGGCGCCTGGCACCGGGGAGCTGTTTTTT. Residues: CASSFGALAAPGTGELFF.

The chain employs TRBV4-2 and TRBJ2-1, with TRBD2 matching over 8 bases. Germline trimming cut 0 bases from V and 2 bases from J; bases unmatched to any gene: 3. Per the germline V gene, CDR1 is LGHNA and CDR2 is YNFKEQ. The CDR3 is 16 residues long. The CDR3 protein is CASSQEFSGAYNEQFF. Written as DNA, the CDR3 is TGTGCCAGCAGCCAAGAATTTAGCGGGGCCTACAATGAGCAGTTCTTC.

The chain couples TRBV5-3 to TRBJ2-5; 7 bases line up with TRBD2. TRBV5-3 is recorded as an ORF, its role being uncertain. Unmatched junction bases numbered 8, after V lost 2 bases and J lost 1 base. The CDR3 consists of 16 residues. The CDR3: CARSFDPGTIQETQYF. For the CDR3, the DNA is TGTGCCAGAAGCTTTGATCCCGGGACTATCCAAGAGACCCAGTACTTC.

This chain joins TRBV28 and TRBJ1-5; D unclear. CDR1 and CDR2 from the germline V gene are MDHEN and SYDVKM. The CDR3 covers 15 residues. V dropped 5 bases and J dropped 4 bases, with 15 bases sitting between them. CDR3 sequence (DNA): TGTGCCAGCAGTCGGGCCGGGATGGGGAATCAGCCCCAGCATTTT. Amino acid sequence: CASSRAGMGNQPQHF.

This clone was recorded once. The chain recombines TRBV5-4 with TRBJ1-2; D perhaps matches TRBD1 (5 bases). Germline CDR1 reads SGHNT; CDR2 reads YYREEE (reference sequence). The CDR3 sequence is 17 residues long. V lost 1 base, J lost 0 bases, and 16 bases lay in between. The CDR3: CASSLLFGTTSNYGYTF. As DNA, the CDR3 is TGTGCCAGCAGCTTGTTATTCGGGACTACCTCTAACTATGGCTACACCTTC. The full variable domain, its missing parts supplied by reference TRBV5-4 and TRBJ1-2, is ETGVTQSPTHLIKTRGQQVTLRCSSQSGHNTVSWYQQALGQGPQFIFQYYREEENGRGNFPPRFSGLQFPNYSSELNVNALELDDSALYLCASSLLFGTTSNYGYTFGSGTRLTVV.

The chain links TRBV6-5 to TRBJ1-3, with D possibly TRBD1 on 5 matching bases. V gave up 0 bases and J gave up 0 bases, with 9 bases separating them. CDR3 length: 16 amino acids. The germline V gene has CDR1 MNHEY and CDR2 SVGAGI. CDR3 in amino acids: CASSYSTGGSGNTIYF. In nucleotides, the CDR3 is TGTGCCAGCAGTTACTCGACCGGGGGCTCTGGAAACACCATATATTTT.

This clone has just a few counts. The chain employs TRBV19 and TRBJ2-2, with 12 bases lining up with TRBD1. V trimming: 9 bases; J trimming: 10 bases; junction bases outside the gene matches: 6. CDR1 is LNHDA and CDR2 is SQIVND in the germline V gene (reference sequence). The length of the CDR3 is 13 residues. The CDR3 here is CASRDRGRVELFF. CDR3 in DNA: TGTGCCAGCCGGGACAGGGGGCGCGTGGAGCTGTTTTTT.

The chain has TRBV4-2 and TRBJ1-2; maybe TRBD1 (6 bases). CDR1 is LGHNA, CDR2 YNFKEQ, per germline. This CDR3 contains 17 residues. Trimming stripped 0 bases from V and 7 bases from J, with 21 bases between. The CDR3 protein is CASSQDLDFGGGFGYTF. The CDR3 DNA reads as TGTGCCAGCAGCCAAGATTTAGATTTTGGGGGGGGCTTTGGCTACACCTTC.

The chain has TRBV28 and TRBJ2-7; 10 bases are a match to TRBD2. V gave up 3 bases and J gave up 3 bases; unmatched junction bases: 2. Germline V CDR1 and CDR2: MDHEN, SYDVKM. The CDR3 is 14 residues long. In DNA form, the CDR3 reads TGTGCCAGCAGTTTTTCTAGCGGGAGCTACGAGCAGTACTTC. Residues: CASSFSSGSYEQYF.

The chain couples TRBV15 to TRBJ2-7, with D unclear. V was pared by 3 bases and J by 1 base, with 7 bases between. CDR3 length: 13 amino acids. Looked up from germline, CDR1 is LNHNV and CDR2 is YYDKDF (reference sequence). Here the CDR3 reads CATSRGNSYEQYF. CDR3 nucleotides: TGTGCCACCAGCAGGGGCAATTCCTACGAGCAGTACTTC.

V usage is TRBV4-1 and J usage is TRBJ2-7, with TRBD1 as a possible D gene (6 bases). V was cut by 0 bases and J by 5 bases, with 14 bases left in between. This CDR3 spans 15 amino acids. The V gene's germline CDR1 is MGHRA and CDR2 YSYEKL. The DNA of the CDR3 is TGCGCCAGCAGCCAAGATCCCGGCAGGGGCCACGAGCAGTACTTC. Translation gives CASSQDPGRGHEQYF.

The rearrangement links TRBV6-5 to TRBJ2-2; a weak D match, TRBD2 (6 bases). The CDR3 totals 16 residues. The germline V gene encodes CDR1 MNHEY and CDR2 SVGAGI. Trimming took off 0 bases at V and 5 bases at J, with 13 bases between the two ends. The CDR3 loop reads CASSYSKGGSTGELFF. As DNA, the CDR3 is TGTGCCAGCAGTTACTCGAAAGGAGGGTCTACCGGGGAGCTGTTTTTT.

The chain combines TRBV5-1 with TRBJ2-3, with 9 bases identical to TRBD2. Germline V gene sequence: CDR1 SGHRS, CDR2 YFSETQ. Germline trimming cut 1 base from V and 0 bases from J; bases unmatched to any gene: 9. The CDR3 totals 18 residues. The CDR3 region is CASSLTSLAGPSTDTQYF. In nucleotides, the CDR3 is TGCGCCAGCAGCTTGACTAGTCTAGCGGGACCTAGCACAGATACGCAGTATTTT.

J is TRBJ1-2 and V is TRBV28; perhaps TRBD1 as D (5 bases). Trimming stripped 3 bases from V and 3 bases from J, with 8 bases between. The CDR3 spans 13 residues. CDR1 MDHEN and CDR2 SYDVKM come from the germline V gene. CDR3: CASSFARDYGYTF. CDR3 sequence (DNA): TGTGCCAGCAGTTTTGCCAGGGACTATGGCTACACCTTC.

The chain uses TRBV11-1 and TRBJ1-1; D gene unclear. V dropped 5 bases and J dropped 1 base, with 8 bases sitting between them. CDR1 is SGHAT, CDR2 FQDESV, per germline (reference sequence). The CDR3 runs to 13 residues. In DNA form, the CDR3 reads TGTGCCAGCAGCAAAGATAGGAACACTGAAGCTTTCTTT. It specifies CASSKDRNTEAFF.

The chain uses TRBV12-3 or TRBV12-4 and TRBJ1-1, with D possibly TRBD1 on 5 matching bases. Trimming pared 1 base from V and 11 bases from J, leaving 14 bases between. The CDR3 extends over 13 amino acids. CDR3 sequence: CASSLVPSQGAFF. The CDR3 coding sequence is TGTGCCAGCAGTTTAGTCCCGAGTCAGGGTGCTTTCTTT.

The sample holds a few counts of this clone. V gene TRBV6-5 combines with J gene TRBJ1-1; D unclear. Germline V lookup: CDR1 MNHEY, CDR2 SVGAGI. V gave up 4 bases and J gave up 4 bases, with 10 bases separating them. This CDR3 is 13 amino acids long. The CDR3 here is CASSSWSGTEAFF. The CDR3 bases are TGTGCCAGCAGTTCGTGGTCCGGCACTGAAGCTTTCTTT.

The rearrangement uses TRBV28 and TRBJ2-7; D gene ambiguous. Per germline, CDR1 MDHEN and CDR2 SYDVKM. The CDR3 covers 12 residues. The V end lost 2 bases, the J end lost 6 bases, and 8 bases lay between the germline ends. CDR3 DNA sequence: TGTGCCAGCAGTTTAACATCTGGCGAGCAGTACTTC. Translated, it gives CASSLTSGEQYF.

The rearrangement joins TRBV5-5 to TRBJ1-5, with D maybe TRBD1 (5 bases). This CDR3 region has 15 residues. Germline lookup yields CDR1 SGHKS and CDR2 YYEKEE (reference sequence). Trimming shortened V by 4 bases and J by 1 base, and 12 bases separated the two germline ends. DNA of the CDR3: TGTGCCAGCAGCGCCTACTCAGGGAGCAATCAGCCCCAGCATTTT. This codes for CASSAYSGSNQPQHF.

The chain links TRBV2 to TRBJ1-5; the match to TRBD1 covers 12 bases. CDR1 and CDR2 from the germline V gene are SNHLY and FYNNEI. The V segment lost 4 bases and the J segment 0 bases; nucleotides outside the gene matches: 7. CDR3 length: 18 amino acids. CDR3 in DNA: TGTGCCAGCAGTGCTCTCCGGGACAGGGGGCATAGCAATCAGCCCCAGCATTTT. Translating gives CASSALRDRGHSNQPQHF.